Given below is one TCR beta chain in context. This entry belongs to a study of blood T cell repertoires in COVID-19. Across the whole study: T cells, B-cell-depleted T cells, or PBMCs supplied cDNA or gDNA.

V lost 2 bases to trimming and J lost 6 bases; unmatched junction nucleotides: 4. Per the germline V gene, CDR1 is LNHDA and CDR2 is SQIVND (reference sequence). The CDR3 loop spans 14 amino acids. As processed by the authors: Amplifying reference gene primers gave estimates of nucleated cell counts. Clones were sequenced by immunoSEQ multiplex PCR, and TCRdb holds only the in-frame ones, with some missing. V and J calls and clone size are those listed in that table; D and trimming were worked out from the DNA. The table includes approximately 30,000 clones, around 89% detected once. Sequencing was done on a sample of peripheral blood. The chain links TRBV19 to TRBJ1-1; 9 bases agree with TRBD1. The source is a human donor in a cohort sampled during active COVID-19. Written as DNA, the CDR3 is TGTGCCAGTAGTATACGGGACAGGGAGGCTGAAGCTTTCTTT. Translation gives CASSIRDREAEAFF.